This entry lists 26 T cell receptor beta chains sequenced from one sample in a study of CD8 T cells in Susac syndrome. Random hexamers were used to reverse transcribe an amount of roughly 0.5 to 1 ug RNA. One entry per CDR3 protein, called by TCRdb with MiXCR from the immunoSEQ multiplex PCR reads. This sample has approximately 150,000 distinct CDR3 sequences; 95% occur once, and the top ten carry roughly 0.084%. Input material: CD4+ T cells from PBMCs. These receptors came from a human donor with Susac syndrome.

V gene TRBV2 combines with J gene TRBJ1-2; the D gene is possibly TRBD1 (6 bases). Germline CDR1 SNHLY, CDR2 FYNNEI. The CDR3 has 15 amino acids. With 8 bases removed from V and 6 bases from J, the gap between germline ends came to 22 bases. CDR3: CASDLRGFGSDGYTF. The CDR3 DNA is TGTGCCAGCGACCTCAGGGGTTTCGGTAGTGATGGCTACACCTTC.

This clonotype was recorded only once. CDR3 sequence: CASSPSGGLKNEQFF. The CDR3 DNA reads as TGTGCCAGCAGTCCCAGCGGGGGGCTAAAGAATGAGCAGTTCTTC. The chain recombines TRBV2 with TRBJ2-1; TRBD2 aligns across 9 bases. Germline V gene data show CDR1 as SNHLY and CDR2 as FYNNEI. V shed 5 bases and J 7 bases; nucleotides not matched to a gene: 9. The CDR3 contains 15 residues.

V is TRBV29-1 and J is TRBJ2-3; TRBD2 aligns across 9 bases. Trimming cost V 5 bases and J 5 bases; bases outside gene matches: 8. CDR3 length: 14 residues. The germline V gene has CDR1 SQVTM and CDR2 ANQGSEA. The CDR3 protein is CSVTIAGEKDTQYF. Written as DNA, the CDR3 is TGCAGCGTTACCATAGCGGGAGAGAAAGATACGCAGTATTTT.

This sequence joins TRBV12-5 and TRBJ2-3, with no clear D. V shed 7 bases and J shed 6 bases, with 8 bases lying between them. Germline V gene data show CDR1 as LGHNT and CDR2 as FRNRAP. The CDR3 is 11 residues long. In nucleotides, the CDR3 is TGTGCTAGTGCCCTCGGGGATACGCAGTATTTT. This gives the protein CASALGDTQYF.

The V gene is TRBV28, the J gene TRBJ1-2, with D unresolved. V gave up 1 base and J gave up 9 bases, with 9 bases separating them. CDR3 length: 12 residues. Germline V gives CDR1 MDHEN, CDR2 SYDVKM. The CDR3 bases are TGTGCCAGCAGTTTATTTCCGGAGAGCTACACCTTC. This codes for CASSLFPESYTF.

The V gene is TRBV12-5, the J gene TRBJ2-5; perhaps TRBD2 as D (5 bases). This CDR3 has 10 amino acids. Trimming took off 5 bases at V and 7 bases at J, with 5 bases between the two ends. CDR1 and CDR2 (germline): LGHNT, FRNRAP. The CDR3 region is CASGEGTQYF. The CDR3 coding sequence is TGTGCTAGTGGTGAGGGGACCCAGTACTTC.

The CDR3 reads CASSLPGTGDLNTEAFF. CDR3 nucleotides: TGTGCCAGCAGCTTACCCGGGACAGGGGACCTGAACACTGAAGCTTTCTTT. The chain uses TRBV11-2 and TRBJ1-1; 10 bases line up with TRBD1. This CDR3 region has 17 residues. J lost 0 bases, V lost 2 bases, and 6 bases had no gene match. The germline V gene encodes CDR1 SGHAT and CDR2 FQNNGV.

The V gene is TRBV5-1, the J gene TRBJ2-1; no definite D call. Germline assignment: CDR1 SGHRS and CDR2 YFSETQ. Trimming took 1 base from V and 8 from J, leaving 7 bases between them. The CDR3 consists of 12 residues. The chain's CDR3 is CASSLSVHEQFF. For the CDR3, the DNA is TGCGCCAGCAGCTTGTCTGTCCATGAGCAGTTCTTC.

J is TRBJ2-7 and V is TRBV18, with D possibly TRBD1 on 6 matching bases. The CDR3 loop spans 13 amino acids. V gave up 2 bases and J gave up 6 bases, with 11 bases separating them. CDR1 and CDR2 (germline): KGHSH, LQKENI. The CDR3 DNA reads as TGTGCCAGCTCACCAGACAGGAAGGGCGAGCAGTACTTC. Amino acids: CASSPDRKGEQYF.

The chain joins TRBV5-1 to TRBJ1-2; 12 bases are shared with TRBD1. J was trimmed by 6 bases and V by 4 bases; bases with no gene match: 4. CDR1 and CDR2 (germline): SGHRS, YFSETQ. CDR3 length: 14 amino acids. The CDR3 nucleotides read TGCGCCAGCAGCCCGGGACAGGGGGCAAATGGCTACACCTTC. It specifies CASSPGQGANGYTF.

V usage is TRBV19 and J usage is TRBJ2-3, with 14 bases fitting TRBD2. Germline lookup yields CDR1 LNHDA and CDR2 SQIVND (reference sequence). Trimming took 10 bases from V and 5 from J; bases not matched to a gene: 5. The CDR3 loop spans 14 amino acids. CDR3 in DNA: TGTGCCACCAGGACTAGCGGGAGGAGAGATACGCAGTATTTT. It codes for CATRTSGRRDTQYF.

The chain uses TRBV29-1 and TRBJ2-2, with D uncertain. Trimming cost V 8 bases and J 6 bases, with 10 bases left between them. The CDR3 covers 11 residues. CDR1 and CDR2 from the germline V gene are SQVTM and ANQGSEA. The CDR3 reads CSFSTAGELFF. The CDR3 DNA reads TGCAGCTTTTCGACGGCCGGGGAGCTGTTTTTT.

V usage is TRBV28 and J usage is TRBJ1-5; D gene unclear. This CDR3 region has 11 residues. Germline loops: CDR1 MDHEN, CDR2 SYDVKM. V was shortened by 5 bases and J by 6 bases, with 5 bases between the two germline ends. CDR3 residues: CASSRLQPQHF. The CDR3 DNA reads TGTGCCAGCAGTCGGCTTCAGCCCCAGCATTTT.

This chain's CDR3 is CSARDQGAYNEQFF. The DNA for the CDR3 is TGCAGTGCTAGAGATCAGGGCGCCTACAATGAGCAGTTCTTC. The chain links TRBV20-1 to TRBJ2-1; D may be TRBD1 (5 bases). Deletions cut 0 bases from V and 2 bases from J, with 8 bases between. Germline V gene data show CDR1 as DFQATT and CDR2 as SNEGSKA (reference sequence). The CDR3 has 14 amino acids.

The genes are TRBV5-1 and TRBJ2-7, with no clear D. V lost 0 bases, J lost 4 bases, and 17 bases lay in between. The CDR3 is 16 residues long. CDR1 is SGHRS and CDR2 is YFSETQ in the germline V gene. The CDR3 DNA follows: TGCGCCAGCAGCTTGGAGGTCGCCTCGAAGACATACGAGCAGTACTTC. It encodes CASSLEVASKTYEQYF.

In its sample, this clonotype was seen once. V and J are TRBV7-9 and TRBJ2-1; the D call may be TRBD1 or TRBD2 (6 bases each). V was cut by 1 base and J by 8 bases, with 18 bases left in between. The V gene's germline CDR1 is SEHNR and CDR2 FQNEAQ (reference sequence). The CDR3 sequence is 16 residues long. CDR3 residues: CASSLEPRGQGDEQFF. The CDR3, as DNA: TGTGCCAGCAGCTTAGAGCCTCGGGGGCAGGGTGATGAGCAGTTCTTC.

The chain joins TRBV5-1 to TRBJ2-2; tentative D call: TRBD1 (7 bases). The CDR3 loop spans 15 amino acids. Germline V gene lookup returns CDR1 SGHRS and CDR2 YFSETQ. Trimming stripped 4 bases from V and 4 bases from J, with 14 bases between. The CDR3 DNA reads TGCGCCAGCAGCGCGGGACAGTATCTCACCGGGGAGCTGTTTTTT. Its protein product is CASSAGQYLTGELFF.

The V and J genes are TRBV20-1 and TRBJ1-5; the match to TRBD1 covers 8 bases. The CDR3 runs 17 residues. Germline V gene sequence: CDR1 DFQATT, CDR2 SNEGSKA (reference sequence). V was clipped by 0 bases and J by 3 bases; unmatched bases: 10. The CDR3 nucleotides read TGCAGTGCTAGAGATGATAGGGGACAGGTTTTCAATCAGCCCCAGCATTTT. Protein: CSARDDRGQVFNQPQHF.

The rearrangement joins TRBV5-6 to TRBJ2-5, with D unresolved. The CDR3 contains 12 residues. Germline V CDR1 and CDR2: SGHDT, YYEEEE. With 3 bases removed from V and 1 base from J, the gap between germline ends came to 4 bases. The CDR3 is CASSWGQETQYF. CDR3 sequence (DNA): TGTGCCAGCAGCTGGGGCCAAGAGACCCAGTACTTC.

The rearrangement links TRBV20-1 to TRBJ1-3; no definite D call. Looked up from germline, CDR1 is DFQATT and CDR2 is SNEGSKA (reference sequence). Trimming took off 3 bases at V and 0 bases at J, with 12 bases between the two ends. The CDR3 has 15 amino acids. CDR3 loop: CSARFGPLSGNTIYF. The CDR3, as DNA: TGCAGTGCTAGGTTCGGACCTCTCTCTGGAAACACCATATATTTT.

This chain connects TRBV3-1 to TRBJ2-5; a weak D match, TRBD1 (6 bases). The germline V gene has CDR1 LGHDT and CDR2 YNNKEL (reference sequence). CDR3 length equals 14 residues. Trimming shortened V by 4 bases and J by 0 bases, and 9 bases separated the two germline ends. The CDR3 nucleotides are TGTGCCAGCAGCCGGTACAGGGACCAAGAGACCCAGTACTTC. Its protein product is CASSRYRDQETQYF.

The chain employs TRBV29-1 and TRBJ2-4; possible D gene TRBD2, 6 bases. The CDR3 consists of 14 residues. Per the germline V gene, CDR1 is SQVTM and CDR2 is ANQGSEA. Trimming removed 2 bases from V and 4 bases from J, with 12 bases in between. The CDR3 sequence: CSVERQGGKNIQYF. CDR3 DNA: TGCAGCGTTGAAAGGCAGGGAGGTAAAAACATTCAGTACTTC. Using reference TRBV29-1 and TRBJ2-4 for the parts outside the CDR3, the full variable domain is SAVISQKPSRDICQRGTSLTIQCQVDSQVTMMFWYRQQPGQSLTLIATANQGSEATYESGFVIDKFPISRPNLTFSTLTVSNMSPEDSSIYLCSVERQGGKNIQYFGAGTRLSVL.

The CDR3 protein is CATSDSAVETQYF. The DNA of the CDR3 is TGTGCCACCAGTGATTCGGCGGTAGAGACCCAGTACTTC. V gene TRBV24-1 combines with J gene TRBJ2-5; D uncertain. Trimming cost V 2 bases and J 4 bases, with 7 bases left between them. The CDR3 totals 13 residues. The V gene's germline CDR1 is KGHDR and CDR2 SFDVKD.

The genes are TRBV28 and TRBJ2-1; D uncertain. This CDR3 comprises 10 residues. Germline V gives CDR1 MDHEN, CDR2 SYDVKM. V gave up 3 bases and J gave up 8 bases, with 2 bases separating them. CDR3: CASSLDEQFF. CDR3 sequence (DNA): TGTGCCAGCAGTTTGGATGAGCAGTTCTTC. Filled out from reference TRBV28 and TRBJ2-1, the complete variable domain reads DVKVTQSSRYLVKRTGEKVFLECVQDMDHENMFWYRQDPGLGLRLIYFSYDVKMKEKGDIPEGYSVSREKKERFSLILESASTNQTSMYLCASSLDEQFFGPGTRLTVL.

The chain has TRBV12-3 or TRBV12-4 and TRBJ2-3, with D possibly TRBD1 on 6 matching bases. The CDR3 is 12 residues long. Trimming removed 7 bases from V and 6 bases from J, with 11 bases in between. CDR3 coding DNA: TGTGCCAGCACAACAGGGATCGATACGCAGTATTTT. Translation: CASTTGIDTQYF.

The CDR3 DNA follows: TGTGCCACCTCCAAGGGGGGCTCGGGGGAGACCCAGTACTTC. Translating it yields CATSKGGSGETQYF. The rearrangement links TRBV28 to TRBJ2-5; the D gene could be TRBD1 or TRBD2 (6 bases each). Trimming shortened V by 10 bases and J by 5 bases, and 20 bases separated the two germline ends. The CDR3 runs to 14 residues. Germline lookup yields CDR1 MDHEN and CDR2 SYDVKM.